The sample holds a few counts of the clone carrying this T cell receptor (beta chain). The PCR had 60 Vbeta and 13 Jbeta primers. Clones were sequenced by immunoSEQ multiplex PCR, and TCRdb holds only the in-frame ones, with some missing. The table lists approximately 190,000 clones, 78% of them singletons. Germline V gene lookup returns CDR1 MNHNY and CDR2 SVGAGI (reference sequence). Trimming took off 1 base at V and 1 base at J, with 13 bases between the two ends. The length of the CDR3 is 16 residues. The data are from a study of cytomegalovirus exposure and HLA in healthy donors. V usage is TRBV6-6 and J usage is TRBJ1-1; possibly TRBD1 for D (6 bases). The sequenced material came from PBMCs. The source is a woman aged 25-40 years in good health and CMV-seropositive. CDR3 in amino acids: CASSYYQGPPNTEAFF. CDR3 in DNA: TGTGCCAGCAGTTACTATCAGGGGCCACCGAACACTGAAGCTTTCTTT.